The T cell receptor beta chain described here comes from a study of cytomegalovirus exposure and HLA in healthy donors. Primers for the PCR totalled 60 Vbeta and 13 Jbeta. The assay was immunoSEQ multiplex PCR, and TCRdb's table has in-frame clones only and misses some. The sample records 150,000 to 200,000 clones, about 79% being singletons. Germline CDR1 is GTSNPN and CDR2 is SVGIG (reference sequence). Trimming cost V 5 bases and J 4 bases, with 14 bases left between them. The length of the CDR3 is 14 residues. Worth noting for this clone: The antigen remains unidentified.

Findings and caveats of the study: What a later analysis showed was that several of the most significant clusters appeared linked to common viral pathogens.

The clonotype originates from a woman aged 45-65 years in good health and CMV-seropositive. The sequenced material came from PBMCs. The chain links TRBV30 to TRBJ2-2; weak D call: TRBD1 (6 bases). CDR3 nucleotides: TGTGCCTGGTTGGACAGCAGCCTCACCGGGGAGCTGTTTTTT. Protein sequence: CAWLDSSLTGELFF. The variable domain in full, completed from reference TRBV30 and TRBJ2-2, reads SQTIHQWPATLVQPVGSPLSLECTVEGTSNPNLYWYRQAAGRGLQLLFYSVGIGQISSEVPQNLSASRPQDRQFILSSKKLLLSDSGFYLCAWLDSSLTGELFFGEGSRLTVL.